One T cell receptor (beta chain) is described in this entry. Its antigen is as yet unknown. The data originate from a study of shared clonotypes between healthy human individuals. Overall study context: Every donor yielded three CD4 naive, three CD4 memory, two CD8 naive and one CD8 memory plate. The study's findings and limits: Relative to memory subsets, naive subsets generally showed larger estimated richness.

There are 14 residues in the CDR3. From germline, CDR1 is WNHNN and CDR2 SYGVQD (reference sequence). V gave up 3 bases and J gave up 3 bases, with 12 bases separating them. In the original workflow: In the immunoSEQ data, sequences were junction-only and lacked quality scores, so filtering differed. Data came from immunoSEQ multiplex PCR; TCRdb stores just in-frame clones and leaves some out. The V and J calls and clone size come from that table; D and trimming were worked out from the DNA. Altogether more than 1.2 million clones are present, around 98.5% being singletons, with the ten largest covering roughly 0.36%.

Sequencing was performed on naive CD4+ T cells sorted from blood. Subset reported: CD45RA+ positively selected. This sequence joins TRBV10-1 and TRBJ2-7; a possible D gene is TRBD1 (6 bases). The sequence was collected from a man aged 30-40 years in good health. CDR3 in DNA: TGCGCCAGCAGTGATGGTGGCAGGGGCTACGAGCAGTACTTC. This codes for CASSDGGRGYEQYF.